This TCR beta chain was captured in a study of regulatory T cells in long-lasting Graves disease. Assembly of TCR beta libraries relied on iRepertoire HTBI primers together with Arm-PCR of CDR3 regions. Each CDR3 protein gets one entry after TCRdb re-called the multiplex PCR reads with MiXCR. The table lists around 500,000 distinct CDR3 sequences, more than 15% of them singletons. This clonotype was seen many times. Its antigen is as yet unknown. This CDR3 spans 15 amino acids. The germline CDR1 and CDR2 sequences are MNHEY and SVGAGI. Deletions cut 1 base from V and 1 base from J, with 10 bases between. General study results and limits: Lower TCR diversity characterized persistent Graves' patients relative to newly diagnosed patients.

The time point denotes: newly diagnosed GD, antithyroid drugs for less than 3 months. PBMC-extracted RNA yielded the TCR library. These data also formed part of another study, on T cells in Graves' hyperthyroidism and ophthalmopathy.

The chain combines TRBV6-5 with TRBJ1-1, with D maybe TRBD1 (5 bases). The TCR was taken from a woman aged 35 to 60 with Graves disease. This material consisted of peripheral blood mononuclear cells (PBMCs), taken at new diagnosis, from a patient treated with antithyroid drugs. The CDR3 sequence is CASSYYSGKNTEAFF. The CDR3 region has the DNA TGTGCCAGCAGTTACTACTCAGGGAAGAACACTGAAGCTTTCTTT.